This T cell receptor (beta chain) was observed in a study of cytotoxic CD8 clonotypes in ibrutinib-treated CLL. Looking at the study overall: Sample averages reached 255,043 productive templates and some 86,000 productive rearrangements. Whole-study results and caveats: A rise in clonality was seen at ibrutinib response, and a fall back toward baseline was seen at progression.

Deep sequencing aimed at 1 in 200,000 to 1 in 1 million T cells' resolution. The repertoire was sequenced with immunoSEQ multiplex PCR; TCRdb's copy has only in-frame clones and lacks some. Among roughly 330,000 clones listed, over 55% were seen once. Germline CDR1 is SGHRS and CDR2 is YFSETQ. J gave up 1 base and V 4 bases, and 6 bases lay outside the gene matches. The CDR3 totals 15 residues. Regarding this clone: What it recognizes is unknown.

The chain recombines TRBV5-1 with TRBJ1-1, with 8 bases identical to TRBD1. This receptor was identified in a human donor with chronic lymphocytic leukemia. The sequencing used PBMCs, collected after 36 months of ibrutinib treatment. CDR3 DNA sequence: TGCGCCAGCAGCATCGGGACAGGACGGAACACTGAAGCTTTCTTT. It specifies CASSIGTGRNTEAFF.